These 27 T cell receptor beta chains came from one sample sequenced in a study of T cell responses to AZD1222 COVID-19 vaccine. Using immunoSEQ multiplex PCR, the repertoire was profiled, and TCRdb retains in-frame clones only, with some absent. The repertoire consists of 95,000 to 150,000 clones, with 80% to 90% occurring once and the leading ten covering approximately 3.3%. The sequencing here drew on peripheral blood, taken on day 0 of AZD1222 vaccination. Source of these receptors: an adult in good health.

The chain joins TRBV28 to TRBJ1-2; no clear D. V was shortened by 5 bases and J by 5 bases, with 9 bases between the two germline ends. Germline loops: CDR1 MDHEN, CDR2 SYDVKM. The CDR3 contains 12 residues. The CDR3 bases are TGTGCCAGCAGTAAACGCCCTTATGGCTACACCTTC. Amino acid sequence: CASSKRPYGYTF.

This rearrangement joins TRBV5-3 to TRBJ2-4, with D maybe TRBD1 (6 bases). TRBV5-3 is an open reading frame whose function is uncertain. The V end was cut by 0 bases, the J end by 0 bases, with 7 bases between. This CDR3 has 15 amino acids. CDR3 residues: CARSLDREAKNIQYF. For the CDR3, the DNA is TGTGCCAGAAGCTTGGACAGGGAAGCCAAAAACATTCAGTACTTC.

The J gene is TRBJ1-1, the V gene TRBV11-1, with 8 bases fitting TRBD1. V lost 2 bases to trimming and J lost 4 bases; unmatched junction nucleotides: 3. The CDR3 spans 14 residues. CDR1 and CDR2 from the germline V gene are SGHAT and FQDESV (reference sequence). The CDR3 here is CASSLSGGRTEAFF. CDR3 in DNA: TGTGCCAGCAGCTTATCAGGGGGCCGCACTGAAGCTTTCTTT.

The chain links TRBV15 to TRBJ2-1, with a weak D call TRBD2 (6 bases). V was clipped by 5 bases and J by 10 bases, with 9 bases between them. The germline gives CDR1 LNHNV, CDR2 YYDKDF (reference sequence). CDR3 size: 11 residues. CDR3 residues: CATSRRGEQFF. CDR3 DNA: TGTGCCACCAGCCGCCGGGGGGAGCAGTTCTTC. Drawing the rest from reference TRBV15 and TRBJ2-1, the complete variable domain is DAMVIQNPRYQVTQFGKPVTLSCSQTLNHNVMYWYQQKSSQAPKLLFHYYDKDFNNEADTPDNFQSRRPNTSFCFLDIRSPGLGDTAMYLCATSRRGEQFFGPGTRLTVL.

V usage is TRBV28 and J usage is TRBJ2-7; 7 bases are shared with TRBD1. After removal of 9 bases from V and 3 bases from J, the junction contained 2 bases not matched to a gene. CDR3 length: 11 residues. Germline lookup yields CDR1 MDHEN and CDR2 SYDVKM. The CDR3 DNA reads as TGTGCCAGTAGACAGGGCTACGAGCAGTACTTC. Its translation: CASRQGYEQYF.

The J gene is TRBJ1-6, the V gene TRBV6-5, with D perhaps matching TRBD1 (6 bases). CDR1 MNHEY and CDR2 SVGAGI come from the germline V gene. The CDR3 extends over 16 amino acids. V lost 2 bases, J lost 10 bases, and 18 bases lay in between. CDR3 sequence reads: CASSYLRRNQGSPLHF. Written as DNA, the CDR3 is TGTGCCAGCAGTTACCTACGACGAAACCAGGGGTCACCCCTCCACTTT.

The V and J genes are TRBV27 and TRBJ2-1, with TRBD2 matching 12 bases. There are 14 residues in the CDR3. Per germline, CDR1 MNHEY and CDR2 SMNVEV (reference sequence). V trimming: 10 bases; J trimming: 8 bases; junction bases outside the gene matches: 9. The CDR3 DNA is TGTGCCACCCAAGGACTAGCGGGGAGGTATGAGCAGTTCTTC. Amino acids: CATQGLAGRYEQFF.

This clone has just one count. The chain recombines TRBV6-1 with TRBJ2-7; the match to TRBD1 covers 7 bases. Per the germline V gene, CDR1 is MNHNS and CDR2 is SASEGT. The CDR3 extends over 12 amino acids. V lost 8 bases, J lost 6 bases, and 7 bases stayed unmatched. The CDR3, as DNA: TGTGCCAGCTCGGGACAGACTCCCGAGCAGTACTTC. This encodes CASSGQTPEQYF.

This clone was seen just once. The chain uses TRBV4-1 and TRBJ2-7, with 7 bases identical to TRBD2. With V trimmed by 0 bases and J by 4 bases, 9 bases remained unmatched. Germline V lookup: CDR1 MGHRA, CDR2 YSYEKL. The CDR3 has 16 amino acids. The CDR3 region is CASSQDSRGISYEQYF. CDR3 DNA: TGCGCCAGCAGCCAAGATTCGCGGGGGATTTCTTACGAGCAGTACTTC.

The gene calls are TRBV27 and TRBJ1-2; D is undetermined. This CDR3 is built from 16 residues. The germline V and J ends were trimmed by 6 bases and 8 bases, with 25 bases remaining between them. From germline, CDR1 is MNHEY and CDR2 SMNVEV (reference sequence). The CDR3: CASSRSSSYLSGGYTF. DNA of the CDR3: TGTGCCAGCAGCCGAAGTTCGTCTTACCTATCCGGGGGCTACACCTTC.

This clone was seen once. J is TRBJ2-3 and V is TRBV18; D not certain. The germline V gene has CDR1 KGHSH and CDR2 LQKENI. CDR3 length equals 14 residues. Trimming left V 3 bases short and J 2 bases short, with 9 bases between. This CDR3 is CASSPDGSTDTQYF. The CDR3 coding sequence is TGTGCCAGCTCACCGGACGGATCCACAGATACGCAGTATTTT.

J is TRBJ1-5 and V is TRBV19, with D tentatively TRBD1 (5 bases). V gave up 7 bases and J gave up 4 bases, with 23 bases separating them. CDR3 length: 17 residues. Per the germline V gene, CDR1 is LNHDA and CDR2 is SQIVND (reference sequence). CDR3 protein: CASMRGTREGFNQPQHF. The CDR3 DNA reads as TGTGCCAGTATGCGAGGGACCAGGGAGGGATTTAATCAGCCCCAGCATTTT.

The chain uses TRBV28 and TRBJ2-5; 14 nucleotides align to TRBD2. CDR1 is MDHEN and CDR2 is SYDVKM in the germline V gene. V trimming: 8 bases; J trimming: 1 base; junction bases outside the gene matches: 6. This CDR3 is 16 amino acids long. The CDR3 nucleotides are TGTGCCAGCTCCGGACTAGCGGGAGGTCCCCAAGAGACCCAGTACTTC. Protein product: CASSGLAGGPQETQYF.

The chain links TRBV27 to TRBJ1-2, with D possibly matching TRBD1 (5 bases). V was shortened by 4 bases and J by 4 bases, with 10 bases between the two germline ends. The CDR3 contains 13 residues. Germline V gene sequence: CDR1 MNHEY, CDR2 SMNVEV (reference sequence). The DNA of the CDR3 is TGTGCCAGCAGTTCCGGCGGGACCTATGGCTACACCTTC. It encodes CASSSGGTYGYTF.

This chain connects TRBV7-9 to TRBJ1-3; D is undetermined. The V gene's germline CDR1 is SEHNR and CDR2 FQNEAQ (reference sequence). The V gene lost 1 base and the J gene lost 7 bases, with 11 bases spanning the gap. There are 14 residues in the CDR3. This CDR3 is CASSLVLSTNTIYF. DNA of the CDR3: TGTGCCAGCAGCTTAGTCCTTTCAACCAACACCATATATTTT.

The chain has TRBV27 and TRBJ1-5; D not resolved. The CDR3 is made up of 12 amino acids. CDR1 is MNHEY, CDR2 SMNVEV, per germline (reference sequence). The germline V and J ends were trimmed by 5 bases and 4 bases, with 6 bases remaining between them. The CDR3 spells CASSLLNQPQHF. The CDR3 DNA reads TGTGCCAGCAGTCTGCTAAATCAGCCCCAGCATTTT.

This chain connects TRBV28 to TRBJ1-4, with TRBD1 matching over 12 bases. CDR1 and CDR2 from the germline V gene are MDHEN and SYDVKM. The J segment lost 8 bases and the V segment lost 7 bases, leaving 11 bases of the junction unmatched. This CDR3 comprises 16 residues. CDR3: CASKVGQGAPGEKLFF. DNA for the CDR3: TGTGCCAGCAAGGTGGGACAGGGGGCGCCTGGAGAAAAACTGTTTTTT.

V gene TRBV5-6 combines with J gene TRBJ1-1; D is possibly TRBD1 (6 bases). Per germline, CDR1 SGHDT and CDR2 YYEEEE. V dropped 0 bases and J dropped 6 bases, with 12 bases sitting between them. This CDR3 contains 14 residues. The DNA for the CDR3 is TGTGCCAGCAGCTTGGGTCAGGGGTTCGCTGAAGCTTTCTTT. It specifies CASSLGQGFAEAFF. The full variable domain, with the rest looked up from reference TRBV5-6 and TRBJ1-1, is DAGVTQSPTHLIKTRGQQVTLRCSPKSGHDTVSWYQQALGQGPQFIFQYYEEEERQRGNFPDRFSGHQFPNYSSELNVNALLLGDSALYLCASSLGQGFAEAFFGQGTRLTVV.

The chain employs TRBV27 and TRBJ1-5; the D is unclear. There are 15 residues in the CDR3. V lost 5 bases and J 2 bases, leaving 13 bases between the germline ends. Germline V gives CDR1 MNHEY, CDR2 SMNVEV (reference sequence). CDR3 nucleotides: TGTGCCAGCAGTCCCCTAATCCAGGGCAATCAGCCCCAGCATTTT. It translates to CASSPLIQGNQPQHF.

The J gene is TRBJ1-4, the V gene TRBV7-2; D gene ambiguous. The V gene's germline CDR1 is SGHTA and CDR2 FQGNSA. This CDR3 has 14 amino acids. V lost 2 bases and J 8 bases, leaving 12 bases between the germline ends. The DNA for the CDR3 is TGTGCCAGCAGCTTAACCTCCTATGGGGAAAAACTGTTTTTT. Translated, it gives CASSLTSYGEKLFF.

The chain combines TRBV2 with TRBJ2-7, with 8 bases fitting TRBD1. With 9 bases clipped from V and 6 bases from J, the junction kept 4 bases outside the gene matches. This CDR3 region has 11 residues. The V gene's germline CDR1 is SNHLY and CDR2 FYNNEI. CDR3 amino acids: CASRTGTEQYF. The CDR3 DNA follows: TGTGCCAGTCGGACAGGGACCGAGCAGTACTTC.

CDR3 residues: CASSPGGAGYTF. CDR3 sequence (DNA): TGTGCCAGCAGCCCAGGGGGGGCCGGCTACACCTTC. This chain connects TRBV9 to TRBJ1-2; 7 nucleotides agree with TRBD1. The CDR3 consists of 12 residues. V trimming: 4 bases; J trimming: 8 bases; junction bases outside the gene matches: 5. CDR1 SGDLS and CDR2 YYNGEE come from the germline V gene.

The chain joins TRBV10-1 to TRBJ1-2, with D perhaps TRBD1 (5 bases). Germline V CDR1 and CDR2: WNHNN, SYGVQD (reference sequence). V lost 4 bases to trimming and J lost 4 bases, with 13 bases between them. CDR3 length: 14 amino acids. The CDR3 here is CASSGPGPRYGYTF. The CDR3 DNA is TGCGCCAGCAGTGGGCCGGGGCCCCGCTATGGCTACACCTTC.

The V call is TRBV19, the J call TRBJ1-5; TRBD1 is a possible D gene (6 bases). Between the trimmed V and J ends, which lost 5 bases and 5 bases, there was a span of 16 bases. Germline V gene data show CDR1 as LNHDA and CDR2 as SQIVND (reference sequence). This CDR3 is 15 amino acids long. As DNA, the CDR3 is TGTGCCAGTAGTGCGGGTGACAGGATCCATCAGCCCCAGCATTTT. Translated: CASSAGDRIHQPQHF.

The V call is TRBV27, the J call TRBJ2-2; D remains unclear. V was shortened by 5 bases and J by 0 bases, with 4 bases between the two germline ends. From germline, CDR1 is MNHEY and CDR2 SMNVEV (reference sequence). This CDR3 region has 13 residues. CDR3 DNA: TGTGCCAGCAGTCGCGCGAACACCGGGGAGCTGTTTTTT. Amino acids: CASSRANTGELFF.

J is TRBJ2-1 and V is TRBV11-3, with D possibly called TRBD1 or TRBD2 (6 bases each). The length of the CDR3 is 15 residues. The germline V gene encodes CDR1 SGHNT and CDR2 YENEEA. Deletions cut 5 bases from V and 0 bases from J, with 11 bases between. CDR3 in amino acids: CASSVGGTSYNEQFF. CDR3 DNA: TGTGCCAGCAGCGTAGGGGGGACCTCCTACAATGAGCAGTTCTTC. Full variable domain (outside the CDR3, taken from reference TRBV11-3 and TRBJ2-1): EAGVVQSPRYKIIEKKQPVAFWCNPISGHNTLYWYLQNLGQGPELLIRYENEEAVDDSQLPKDRFSAERLKGVDSTLKIQPAELGDSAVYLCASSVGGTSYNEQFFGPGTRLTVL.

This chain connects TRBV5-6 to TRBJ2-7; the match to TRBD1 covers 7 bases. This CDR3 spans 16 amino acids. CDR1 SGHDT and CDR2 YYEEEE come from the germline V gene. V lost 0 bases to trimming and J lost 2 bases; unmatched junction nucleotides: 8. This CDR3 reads CASSLGFPTGPYEQYF. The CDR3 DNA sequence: TGTGCCAGCAGCTTGGGTTTTCCGACAGGGCCCTACGAGCAGTACTTC.